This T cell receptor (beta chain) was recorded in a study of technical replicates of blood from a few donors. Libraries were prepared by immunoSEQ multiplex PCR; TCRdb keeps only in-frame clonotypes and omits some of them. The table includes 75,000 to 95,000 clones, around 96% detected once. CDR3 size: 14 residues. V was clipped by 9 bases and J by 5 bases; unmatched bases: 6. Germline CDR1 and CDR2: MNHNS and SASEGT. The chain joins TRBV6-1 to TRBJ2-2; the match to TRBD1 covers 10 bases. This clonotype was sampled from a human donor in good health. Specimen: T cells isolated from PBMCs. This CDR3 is CASEGQGTTGELFF. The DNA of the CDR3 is TGTGCCAGTGAGGGACAGGGGACGACCGGGGAGCTGTTTTTT.